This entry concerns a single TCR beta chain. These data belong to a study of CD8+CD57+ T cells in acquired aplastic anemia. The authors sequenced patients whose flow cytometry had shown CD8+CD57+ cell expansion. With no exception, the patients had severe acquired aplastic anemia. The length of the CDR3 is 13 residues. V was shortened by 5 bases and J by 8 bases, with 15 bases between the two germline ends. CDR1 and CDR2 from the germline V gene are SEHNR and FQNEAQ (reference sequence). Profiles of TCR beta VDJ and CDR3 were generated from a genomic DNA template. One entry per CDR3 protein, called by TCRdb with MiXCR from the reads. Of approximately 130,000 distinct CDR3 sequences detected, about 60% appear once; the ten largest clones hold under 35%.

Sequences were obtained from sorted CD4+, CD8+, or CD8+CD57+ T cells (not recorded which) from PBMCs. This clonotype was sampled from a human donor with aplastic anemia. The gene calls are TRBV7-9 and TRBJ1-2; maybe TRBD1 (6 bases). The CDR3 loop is CASSPQGGSGYTF. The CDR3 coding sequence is TGTGCCAGCAGCCCACAGGGAGGGAGCGGCTACACCTTC.